This is a list of T cell receptor beta chains from one sample in a study of brain T cells in children with intractable seizures. Assay used: immunoSEQ multiplex PCR; TCRdb lists only in-frame clones, some missing. This sample yields around 41,000 clones, of which about nine tenths are seen a single time; approximately 6.8% belongs to the top ten. Sequences were derived from peripheral blood, sampled at surgery. These receptors originate from a girl aged 2-10 years with tuberous sclerosis and intractable seizures. Both conserved end residues are part of each CDR3. A D gene is named only where the DNA matches it firmly. Only part of the rows carry a size: once, few, many, or a class if the clone is expanded.

CDR3 protein: CASSDRGKLNTEAFF
CDR3 DNA: TGTGCCAGCAGTGACAGGGGAAAGTTGAACACTGAAGCTTTCTTT
clone size: .
V gene: TRBV6-1
D gene: .
J gene: TRBJ1-1

CDR3 protein: CASSWAGLAGVNEQFF
CDR3 DNA: TGCGCCAGCAGCTGGGCCGGGTTAGCGGGGGTCAATGAGCAGTTCTTC
clone size: .
V gene: TRBV5-1
D gene: TRBD2
J gene: TRBJ2-1

CDR3 protein: CASSYSGLGTADTQYF
CDR3 DNA: TGTGCCAGCAGTTACTCGGGATTAGGAACGGCAGATACGCAGTATTTT
clone size: .
V gene: TRBV6-5
D gene: .
J gene: TRBJ2-3

CDR3 protein: CAWSVGGKTDTQYF
CDR3 DNA: TGTGCCTGGAGTGTGGGGGGGAAGACAGATACGCAGTATTTT
clone size: .
V gene: TRBV30
D gene: TRBD2
J gene: TRBJ2-3

CDR3 protein: CASSEWSGVEAFF
CDR3 DNA: TGTGCCAGCAGTGAATGGTCGGGAGTCGAAGCTTTCTTT
clone size: .
V gene: TRBV6-1
D gene: .
J gene: TRBJ1-1

CDR3 protein: CASSTGTGDGYTF
CDR3 DNA: TGTGCCAGCAGTACCGGGACAGGGGATGGCTACACCTTC
clone size: .
V gene: TRBV12-3/TRBV12-4
D gene: TRBD1
J gene: TRBJ1-2

CDR3 protein: CASSTGAGYRGNTEAFF
CDR3 DNA: TGTGCCAGTAGTACCGGGGCGGGATACAGGGGGAACACTGAAGCTTTCTTT
clone size: .
V gene: TRBV19
D gene: TRBD1
J gene: TRBJ1-1

CDR3 protein: CASSFLASGGLNTGELFF
CDR3 DNA: TGTGCCAGCAGCTTTCTGGCCAGCGGGGGACTGAACACCGGGGAGCTGTTTTTT
clone size: .
V gene: TRBV7-3
D gene: TRBD2
J gene: TRBJ2-2

CDR3 protein: CASPGGCGANVLTF
CDR3 DNA: TGTGCCAGCCCTGGGGGATGCGGGGCCAACGTCCTGACTTTC
clone size: .
V gene: TRBV27
D gene: .
J gene: TRBJ2-6

CDR3 protein: CASSLSAANYGYTF
CDR3 DNA: TGTGCCAGCAGTTTATCGGCAGCTAACTATGGCTACACCTTC
clone size: .
V gene: TRBV27
D gene: .
J gene: TRBJ1-2

CDR3 protein: CASSEDWNTGELFF
CDR3 DNA: TGTGCCAGCAGTGAAGATTGGAACACCGGGGAGCTGTTTTTT
clone size: .
V gene: TRBV6-4
D gene: .
J gene: TRBJ2-2

CDR3 protein: CAISEELGTGGFEKLFF
CDR3 DNA: TGTGCCATCAGTGAGGAGTTAGGGACAGGGGGCTTTGAAAAACTGTTTTTT
clone size: .
V gene: TRBV10-3
D gene: TRBD1
J gene: TRBJ1-4

CDR3 protein: CASSQAQRNYGYTF
CDR3 DNA: TGCGCCAGCAGCCAAGCCCAGAGAAACTATGGCTACACCTTC
clone size: .
V gene: TRBV4-1
D gene: .
J gene: TRBJ1-2

CDR3 protein: CASSLGAKGRAQETQYF
CDR3 DNA: TGTGCCAGCAGCCTCGGGGCTAAGGGAAGGGCCCAAGAGACCCAGTACTTC
clone size: .
V gene: TRBV3-1/TRBV3-2
D gene: .
J gene: TRBJ2-5

CDR3 protein: CAISERLPITNTGELFF
CDR3 DNA: TGTGCCATCAGTGAACGGCTACCGATTACGAACACCGGGGAGCTGTTTTTT
clone size: .
V gene: TRBV10-3
D gene: .
J gene: TRBJ2-2

CDR3 protein: CASSPDRARNTIYF
CDR3 DNA: TGTGCCAGCAGTCCCGACAGGGCGAGGAACACCATATATTTT
clone size: .
V gene: TRBV5-8
D gene: TRBD1
J gene: TRBJ1-3

CDR3 protein: CASSPGPDTEAFF
CDR3 DNA: TGTGCCAGCAGCCCCGGGCCGGATACTGAAGCTTTCTTT
clone size: .
V gene: TRBV11-2
D gene: .
J gene: TRBJ1-1

CDR3 protein: CASSMEGGDRTF
CDR3 DNA: TGTGCCAGCAGCATGGAGGGGGGGGACCGGACCTTC
clone size: .
V gene: TRBV12-3/TRBV12-4
D gene: .
J gene: TRBJ1-2

CDR3 protein: CASSPQGWGNEQFF
CDR3 DNA: TGTGCCAGCAGCCCCCAGGGCTGGGGGAATGAGCAGTTCTTC
clone size: .
V gene: TRBV3-1/TRBV3-2
D gene: .
J gene: TRBJ2-1

CDR3 protein: CASSVDRDTDTQYF
CDR3 DNA: TGCGCCAGCAGCGTAGACAGGGACACAGATACGCAGTATTTT
clone size: once
V gene: TRBV4-1
D gene: TRBD1
J gene: TRBJ2-3

CDR3 protein: CSADGGNTIYF
CDR3 DNA: TGCAGCGCTGATGGTGGAAACACCATATATTTT
clone size: .
V gene: TRBV29-1
D gene: .
J gene: TRBJ1-3

CDR3 protein: CASSQVARINEKLFF
CDR3 DNA: TGCGCCAGCAGCCAAGTAGCCCGGATTAATGAAAAACTGTTTTTT
clone size: .
V gene: TRBV4-1
D gene: .
J gene: TRBJ1-4

CDR3 protein: CASSESGQGKKNEQFF
CDR3 DNA: TGTGCCAGCAGTGAATCAGGACAGGGCAAGAAGAATGAGCAGTTCTTC
clone size: few
V gene: TRBV25-1
D gene: TRBD1
J gene: TRBJ2-1

CDR3 protein: CATGFGHGPSYEQYF
CDR3 DNA: TGTGCCACCGGCTTTGGGCACGGCCCCTCCTACGAGCAGTACTTC
clone size: once
V gene: TRBV15
D gene: .
J gene: TRBJ2-7

CDR3 protein: CASSLEGSVTEAFF
CDR3 DNA: TGTGCCAGCAGCTTAGAGGGCAGCGTCACTGAAGCTTTCTTT
clone size: few
V gene: TRBV7-9
D gene: .
J gene: TRBJ1-1

CDR3 protein: CASKQGYEQYF
CDR3 DNA: TGTGCCAGCAAACAGGGCTACGAGCAGTACTTC
clone size: .
V gene: TRBV6-5
D gene: .
J gene: TRBJ2-7

CDR3 protein: CATSATIQETQYF
CDR3 DNA: TGTGCCACCAGTGCGACAATCCAAGAGACCCAGTACTTC
clone size: .
V gene: TRBV24-1
D gene: .
J gene: TRBJ2-5